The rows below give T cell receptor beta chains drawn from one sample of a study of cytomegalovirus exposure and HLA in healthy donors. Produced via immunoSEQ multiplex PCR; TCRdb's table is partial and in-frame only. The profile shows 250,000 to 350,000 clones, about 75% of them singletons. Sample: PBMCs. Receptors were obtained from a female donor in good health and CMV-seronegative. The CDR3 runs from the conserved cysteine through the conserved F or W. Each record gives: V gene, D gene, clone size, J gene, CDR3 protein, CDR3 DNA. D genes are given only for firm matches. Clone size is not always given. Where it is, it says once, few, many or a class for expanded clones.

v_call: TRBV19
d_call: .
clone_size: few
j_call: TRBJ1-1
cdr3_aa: CASSPRVMAGNAEAFF
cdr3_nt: TGTGCCAGTAGTCCCCGTGTAATGGCGGGGAACGCTGAAGCTTTCTTT

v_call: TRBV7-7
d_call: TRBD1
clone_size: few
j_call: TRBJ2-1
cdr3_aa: CASSLEDRGLLNEQFF
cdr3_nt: TGTGCCAGCAGCTTAGAAGACAGGGGGCTTCTCAATGAGCAGTTCTTC

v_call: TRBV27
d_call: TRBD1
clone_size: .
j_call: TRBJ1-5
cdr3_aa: CASIVRTGGPVGSNQPQHF
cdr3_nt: TGTGCCAGCATAGTGCGGACAGGGGGGCCCGTTGGGAGCAATCAGCCCCAGCATTTT

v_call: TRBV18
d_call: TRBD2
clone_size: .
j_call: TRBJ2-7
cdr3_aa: CASSPAAGAFYEQYF
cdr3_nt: TGTGCCAGCTCACCAGCGGCGGGAGCCTTCTACGAGCAGTACTTC

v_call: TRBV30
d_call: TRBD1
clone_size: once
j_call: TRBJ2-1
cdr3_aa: CAWTPKDRPYNEQFF
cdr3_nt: TGTGCCTGGACTCCCAAGGACAGGCCCTACAATGAGCAGTTCTTC

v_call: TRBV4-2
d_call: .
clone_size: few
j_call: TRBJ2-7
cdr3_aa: CASSQEDSAAYEQYF
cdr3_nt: TGTGCCAGCAGCCAAGAAGACAGCGCGGCCTACGAGCAGTACTTC

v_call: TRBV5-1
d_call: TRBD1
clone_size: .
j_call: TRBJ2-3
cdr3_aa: CASSSRTGSTDTQYF
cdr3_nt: TGCGCCAGCAGCTCCCGGACAGGGAGCACAGATACGCAGTATTTT

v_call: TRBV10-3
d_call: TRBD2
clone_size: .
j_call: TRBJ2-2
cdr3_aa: CATSATGELFF
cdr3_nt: TGTGCAACTAGCGCCACCGGGGAGCTGTTTTTT

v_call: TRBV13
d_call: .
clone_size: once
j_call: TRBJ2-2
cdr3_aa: CASSLETGAPTGELFF
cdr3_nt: TGTGCCAGCAGCTTAGAGACAGGCGCGCCGACCGGGGAGCTGTTTTTT

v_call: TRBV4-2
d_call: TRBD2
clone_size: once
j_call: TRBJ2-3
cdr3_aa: CASSPNLAGAGPDTQYF
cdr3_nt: TGTGCCAGCAGCCCGAATTTAGCGGGCGCGGGCCCAGATACGCAGTATTTT

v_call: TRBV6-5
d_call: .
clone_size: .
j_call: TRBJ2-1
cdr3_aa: CASTTLGDPYNEQFF
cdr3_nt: TGTGCCAGCACCACCTTGGGCGACCCCTACAATGAGCAGTTCTTC

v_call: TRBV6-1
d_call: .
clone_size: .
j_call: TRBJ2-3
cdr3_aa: CASRRDQGRTDTQYF
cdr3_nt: TGTGCCAGCAGGAGAGATCAGGGTCGAACAGATACGCAGTATTTT

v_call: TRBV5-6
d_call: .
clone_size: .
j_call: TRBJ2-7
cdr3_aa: CASSPAGGAPHEQYF
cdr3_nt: TGTGCCAGCAGCCCGGCTGGAGGGGCGCCCCACGAGCAGTACTTC

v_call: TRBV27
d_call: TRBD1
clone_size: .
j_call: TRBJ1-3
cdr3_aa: CASRRTGDAGNTIYF
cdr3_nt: TGTGCCAGCAGGCGCACAGGGGATGCTGGAAACACCATATATTTT

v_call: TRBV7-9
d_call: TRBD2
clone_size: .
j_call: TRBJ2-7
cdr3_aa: CASSLAGAGEQYF
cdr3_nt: TGTGCCAGCAGCTTGGCGGGAGCGGGCGAGCAGTACTTC

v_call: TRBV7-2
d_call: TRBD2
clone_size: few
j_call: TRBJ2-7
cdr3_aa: CASSVGGGRLPYEQYF
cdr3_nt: TGTGCCAGCAGCGTGGGGGGGGGTCGACTCCCCTACGAGCAGTACTTC

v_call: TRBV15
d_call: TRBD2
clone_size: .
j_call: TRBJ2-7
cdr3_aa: CATSSRLAGEVEQYF
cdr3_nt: TGTGCCACCAGCAGCAGACTAGCGGGAGAGGTCGAGCAGTACTTC

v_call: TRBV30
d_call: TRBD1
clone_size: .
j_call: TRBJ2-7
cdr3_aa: CAWRGGAGPYEQYF
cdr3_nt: TGTGCCTGGAGAGGGGGCGCGGGTCCCTACGAGCAGTACTTC

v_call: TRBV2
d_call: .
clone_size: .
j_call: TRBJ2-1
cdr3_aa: CASTRLADNEQFF
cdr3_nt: TGTGCCAGCACCAGACTGGCGGACAATGAGCAGTTCTTC

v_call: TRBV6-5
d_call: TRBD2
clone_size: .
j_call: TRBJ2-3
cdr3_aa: CASSSGTKDTDTQYF
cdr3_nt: TGTGCCAGCAGCTCCGGGACTAAGGATACAGATACGCAGTATTTT

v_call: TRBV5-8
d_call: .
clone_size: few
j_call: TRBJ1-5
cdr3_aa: CASSLGQKSNQPQHF
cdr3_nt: TGTGCCAGCAGCTTGGGTCAGAAAAGCAATCAGCCCCAGCATTTT

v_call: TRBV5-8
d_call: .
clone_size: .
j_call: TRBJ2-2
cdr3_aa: CASSWRTGSNTGELFF
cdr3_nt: TGTGCCAGCAGCTGGCGGACGGGATCGAACACCGGGGAGCTGTTTTTT

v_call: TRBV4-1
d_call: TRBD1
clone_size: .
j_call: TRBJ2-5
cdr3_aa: CASSQPWDSQRETQYF
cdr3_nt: TGCGCCAGCAGCCAGCCCTGGGACAGTCAGAGGGAGACCCAGTACTTC

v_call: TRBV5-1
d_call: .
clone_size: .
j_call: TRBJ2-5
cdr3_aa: CASSDVQATQYF
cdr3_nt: TGCGCCAGCAGCGATGTCCAGGCGACCCAGTACTTC

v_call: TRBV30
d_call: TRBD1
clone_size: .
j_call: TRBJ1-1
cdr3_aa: CAWSVGQGALRAFF
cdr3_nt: TGTGCCTGGAGTGTGGGACAGGGGGCTTTGAGAGCTTTCTTT

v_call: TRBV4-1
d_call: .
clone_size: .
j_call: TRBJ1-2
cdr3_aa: CASSQSDGGAIYGYTF
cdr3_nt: TGCGCCAGCAGCCAATCAGATGGGGGCGCGATTTATGGCTACACCTTC

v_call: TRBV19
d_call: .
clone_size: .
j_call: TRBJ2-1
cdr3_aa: CASSPSPIFDTANEQFF
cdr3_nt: TGTGCCAGTAGCCCCAGTCCCATATTCGACACTGCCAATGAGCAGTTCTTC

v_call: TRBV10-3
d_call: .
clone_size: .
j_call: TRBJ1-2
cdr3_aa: CAIKEGLLGANYGYTF
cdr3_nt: TGTGCCATCAAGGAGGGATTATTAGGGGCTAACTATGGCTACACCTTC

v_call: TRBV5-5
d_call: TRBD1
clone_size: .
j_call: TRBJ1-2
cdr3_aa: CASSETGPNYGYTF
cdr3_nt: TGTGCCAGCAGCGAGACAGGGCCGAACTATGGCTACACCTTC

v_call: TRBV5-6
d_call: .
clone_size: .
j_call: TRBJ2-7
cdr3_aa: CASSSTSSYEQYF
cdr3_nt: TGTGCCAGCAGTTCGACTAGCTCCTACGAGCAGTACTTC

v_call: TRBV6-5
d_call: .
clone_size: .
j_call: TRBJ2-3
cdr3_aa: CASSSFRADTQYF
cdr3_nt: TGTGCCAGCAGTTCCTTTCGGGCAGATACGCAGTATTTT